These 2 T cell receptor beta chains were all obtained from the same sample, sequenced in a study of blood T cell repertoires in COVID-19. Assay: immunoSEQ multiplex PCR; the TCRdb copy retains only in-frame clones and omits some. The sample has some 150,000 clones; over 85% are singletons. Sequencing was carried out using peripheral blood. The receptors shown here come from a human donor in a cohort sampled during active COVID-19.

This clone was seen once. The rearrangement links TRBV13 to TRBJ1-1, with D possibly being TRBD1 (6 bases). The CDR3 contains 15 residues. Trimming removed 2 bases at V and 4 bases at J, with 14 bases between. CDR1 is PRHDT, CDR2 FYEKMQ, per germline (reference sequence). CDR3 sequence: CASSLLAGESTEAFF. The CDR3 DNA reads TGTGCCAGCAGCTTACTAGCAGGGGAATCCACTGAAGCTTTCTTT.

CDR3 nucleotides: TGTGCCAGCTCACGGGAGCCAAACGCCAATACGCAGTATTTT. Protein sequence: CASSREPNANTQYF. The chain joins TRBV9 to TRBJ2-3, with D perhaps matching TRBD2 (6 bases). The CDR3 covers 14 residues. V lost 7 bases and J lost 7, with 19 bases in between. Looked up from germline, CDR1 is SGDLS and CDR2 is YYNGEE.